A selection of T cell receptor beta chains follows, all from one sample in a study of cytomegalovirus exposure and HLA in healthy donors. The table came from immunoSEQ multiplex PCR; TCRdb's copy has only in-frame clones and leaves some out. The sample holds about 160,000 clones, about 75% seen once. The sequenced sample was PBMCs. The receptor source for this set is a female donor in good health and CMV-seronegative. Each CDR3 is given without its conserved first and last residue.

TRBJ1-5,12,TRBV30,AWTTRGYNQPQH
TRBJ1-1,13,TRBV9,ASSTQGGVYTEAF
TRBJ1-2,9,TRBV10-1,ASRMGGGYT
TRBJ2-6,12,TRBV5-1,ASGDSSGANVLT
TRBJ2-6,14,TRBV10-3,AISTGVRSGANVLT
TRBJ2-5,16,TRBV9,ASSVATSGTGLQETQY
TRBJ1-1,16,TRBV7-8,ASSLRLLGRTMNTEAF
TRBJ2-7,11,TRBV10-3,AAADRGADEQY
TRBJ2-1,15,TRBV4-2,ASSQGLSGTGRNEQF
TRBJ1-3,13,TRBV5-1,ASSLSGASGNTIY
TRBJ2-7,13,TRBV9,ASSVGSSESYEQY
TRBJ2-2,10,TRBV2,ASNAIGGELF
TRBJ1-2,13,TRBV30,AWTLGQGGDYGYT
TRBJ1-2,14,TRBV2,ASRKGSIGGAYGYT
TRBJ2-5,14,TRBV10-1,ASSESKGRRKETQY
TRBJ1-2,14,TRBV4-2,ASSHGRQGDLFGYT
TRBJ2-2,12,TRBV11-1,ASSRGGNTGELF
TRBJ2-3,13,TRBV15,ATSVTSGGVDTQY
TRBJ2-2,12,TRBV14,ASSLGGSTGELF
TRBJ2-5,10,TRBV5-1,ASSPDQETQY
TRBJ2-7,10,TRBV27,ASAGGRGEQY
-,13,TRBV4-1,ASSRGQGTLHEQY
TRBJ2-2,14,TRBV6-5,ASSFGTGGKTGELF
TRBJ2-3,10,TRBV30,AWSYSMDTQY
TRBJ2-2,14,TRBV11-2,ASSAPRTGPTGELF
TRBJ2-7,11,TRBV4-2,ASSQQAIYEQY
TRBJ1-6,12,TRBV10-3,AISGAQDNSPLH
TRBJ2-3,13,TRBV15,ATSRGDGGTDTQY
TRBJ1-3,14,TRBV6-5,ASSYPREASGNTIY
TRBJ2-7,12,TRBV5-4,ASSGTSGSGEQY
TRBJ1-2,14,TRBV19,ASSIEQGVVNYGYT
TRBJ2-5,15,TRBV4-1,ASSQSRRQGSQETQY
TRBJ2-5,9,TRBV5-4,ASSQQETQY
TRBJ1-6,12,TRBV12-2,ASRSGQCNSPLH
TRBJ2-7,14,TRBV27,ASSRTAGEVSYEQY
TRBJ2-3,12,TRBV30,AWSVLAGTDTQY
TRBJ1-2,14,TRBV5-4,ASSLGGSLEFYGYT
TRBJ1-5,11,TRBV30,AWSVQGNQPQH
TRBJ1-1,12,TRBV18,ASSPRHLNTEAF
TRBJ2-7,13,TRBV6-6,ASSYFPPGGDEQY
TRBJ2-1,12,TRBV5-1,ASSFQGREDEQF
TRBJ1-1,10,TRBV11-2,ASSFPTVEAF
TRBJ2-1,14,TRBV10-3,AIRGTSGRSYNEQF
TRBJ2-7,13,TRBV6-5,ASSRGGPSSYEQY
TRBJ1-1,11,TRBV30,AWKQGGGTEAF
TRBJ1-2,13,TRBV7-2,ASSYILGQGYGYT
TRBJ2-7,15,TRBV2,ASRYGTSGSGSYEQY
TRBJ1-2,14,TRBV6-1,ASSEVGRGLSYGYT
TRBJ1-5,9,TRBV6-1,ASRLNQPQH
TRBJ1-1,11,TRBV7-3,ASSSTGSTEAF
TRBJ1-2,14,TRBV7-2,ASRVTGTQVFYGYT
TRBJ2-7,12,TRBV6-1,ASKIDRGGYEQY
TRBJ2-5,17,TRBV7-2,ASSPQVASGGASGETQY